The 32 T cell receptor beta chains below come from one sample, sequenced in a study of blood T cell repertoires in COVID-19. Clones were sequenced by immunoSEQ multiplex PCR, and TCRdb holds only the in-frame ones, with some missing. The sample lists approximately 180,000 clones; roughly 76% were seen once. Sequenced: peripheral blood. The receptors here all came from a woman older than 75 with COVID-19, enrolled during active disease.

This clone was seen many times. The chain employs TRBV10-3 and TRBJ1-2; D perhaps matches TRBD1 (5 bases). Germline V gives CDR1 ENHRY, CDR2 SYGVKD. The V and J ends lost 4 bases and 0 bases respectively, with 15 bases between them. The CDR3 extends over 16 amino acids. In DNA, the CDR3 is TGTGCCATCAGTGGGGGCAGGTCCTCAACTAACTATGGCTACACCTTC. Protein sequence: CAISGGRSSTNYGYTF.

This clone was recorded a few times. V is TRBV7-9 and J is TRBJ2-7; D unclear. V lost 0 bases and J lost 2, with 8 bases in between. The V gene's germline CDR1 is SEHNR and CDR2 FQNEAQ (reference sequence). The CDR3 is 14 residues long. CDR3 region: CASSLASGAYEQYF. The CDR3 bases are TGTGCCAGCAGCTTAGCGTCAGGCGCCTACGAGCAGTACTTC. Full variable domain (rest looked up from reference TRBV7-9 and TRBJ2-7): DTGVSQNPRHKITKRGQNVTFRCDPISEHNRLYWYRQTLGQGPEFLTYFQNEAQLEKSRLLSDRFSAERPKGSFSTLEIQRTEQGDSAMYLCASSLASGAYEQYFGPGTRLTVT.

As concerns this clone: Additional DNA sequences in this sample encode the identical CDR3. The chain couples TRBV24-1 to TRBJ1-2; 9 positions agree with TRBD1. CDR1 is KGHDR and CDR2 is SFDVKD in the germline V gene. This CDR3 region has 14 residues. The V and J ends lost 4 bases and 5 bases, in that order; junction bases with no gene match: 4. CDR3 loop: CATSDRTGVYGYTF. CDR3 DNA: TGTGCCACCAGTGACAGGACAGGGGTTTATGGCTACACCTTC.

The V call is TRBV15, the J call TRBJ2-7; D unresolved. The CDR3 is made up of 13 amino acids. Trimming left V 0 bases short and J 4 bases short, with 7 bases between. Germline CDR1 and CDR2: LNHNV and YYDKDF (reference sequence). CDR3 coding DNA: TGTGCCACCAGCAGAGATACGGGTTACGAGCAGTACTTC. Translation gives CATSRDTGYEQYF.

The rearrangement uses TRBV24-1 and TRBJ1-2; 7 bases are shared with TRBD1. CDR3 length: 15 residues. The V gene's germline CDR1 is KGHDR and CDR2 SFDVKD. The trim removed 4 bases at V and 8 bases at J, leaving 12 bases unmatched. CDR3 residues: CATSDSDREGEGYTF. The CDR3, as DNA: TGTGCCACCAGTGACTCCGACAGGGAAGGAGAGGGCTACACCTTC.

The V and J genes are TRBV7-9 and TRBJ1-4; 7 nucleotides match TRBD1. This CDR3 region has 15 residues. Germline trimming cut 5 bases from V and 6 bases from J; bases unmatched to any gene: 9. The V gene's germline CDR1 is SEHNR and CDR2 FQNEAQ (reference sequence). The CDR3 nucleotides read TGTGCCAGCAGCGAGGACTCTACAGGGGATGAAAAACTGTTTTTT. Translation: CASSEDSTGDEKLFF.

CDR3 in DNA: TGTGCCAGCAGCGTAGGTAGCGTTACCGGGGAGCTGTTTTTT. Its translation: CASSVGSVTGELFF. The chain links TRBV9 to TRBJ2-2; D might be TRBD2 (5 bases). This CDR3 is built from 14 residues. Germline CDR1 is SGDLS and CDR2 is YYNGEE. Trimming took 0 bases from V and 5 from J, leaving 8 bases between them. The full variable domain, in which reference TRBV9 and TRBJ2-2 provide the parts outside the CDR3, is DSGVTQTPKHLITATGQRVTLRCSPRSGDLSVYWYQQSLDQGLQFLIQYYNGEERAKGNILERFSAQQFPDLHSELNLSSLELGDSALYFCASSVGSVTGELFFGEGSRLTVL.

This chain uses TRBV5-4 with TRBJ2-1; 11 bases are a match to TRBD2. The V gene's germline CDR1 is SGHNT and CDR2 YYREEE (reference sequence). The CDR3 extends over 15 amino acids. J was trimmed by 14 bases and V by 3 bases; bases with no gene match: 13. The DNA for the CDR3 is TGTGCCAGCAGCTCTCCCGGGACTAGCGGCTCGCGGAAGTTCTTC. The encoded protein is CASSSPGTSGSRKFF. Filled out from reference TRBV5-4 and TRBJ2-1, the complete variable domain reads ETGVTQSPTHLIKTRGQQVTLRCSSQSGHNTVSWYQQALGQGPQFIFQYYREEENGRGNFPPRFSGLQFPNYSSELNVNALELDDSALYLCASSSPGTSGSRKFFGPGTRLTVL.

The chain has TRBV7-8 and TRBJ2-7, with TRBD2 identical over 11 bases. CDR1 is SGHVS and CDR2 is FQNEAQ in the germline V gene. This CDR3 comprises 15 residues. Losses at the gene ends were 2 bases for V and 3 bases for J; bases not matched to a gene: 3. CDR3 sequence reads: CASSLSLAGVYEQYF. DNA of the CDR3: TGTGCCAGCAGCTTATCACTAGCGGGGGTCTACGAGCAGTACTTC. The full variable domain, with the rest looked up from reference TRBV7-8 and TRBJ2-7, is GAGVSQSPRYKVAKRGQDVALRCDPISGHVSLFWYQQALGQGPEFLTYFQNEAQLDKSGLPSDRFFAERPEGSVSTLKIQRTQQEDSAVYLCASSLSLAGVYEQYFGPGTRLTVT.

V and J are TRBV7-8 and TRBJ2-3, with 12 bases matching TRBD2. Germline V gene lookup returns CDR1 SGHVS and CDR2 FQNEAQ. The CDR3 runs 17 residues. V dropped 4 bases and J dropped 4; count of bases not matched to a gene: 9. In nucleotides, the CDR3 is TGTGCCAGCAGCTCACGACCTAGCGGGAGGGCCTCAGATACGCAGTATTTT. Protein product: CASSSRPSGRASDTQYF.

V is TRBV5-1 and J is TRBJ1-4; D is unclear. The germline V and J ends were trimmed by 2 bases and 8 bases, with 13 bases remaining between them. The V gene's germline CDR1 is SGHRS and CDR2 YFSETQ. The CDR3 is 14 amino acids. The CDR3 region is CASSLVGGEEKLFF. CDR3 coding DNA: TGCGCCAGCAGCTTAGTAGGAGGCGAGGAAAAACTGTTTTTT. The full variable domain, its missing parts supplied by reference TRBV5-1 and TRBJ1-4, is KAGVTQTPRYLIKTRGQQVTLSCSPISGHRSVSWYQQTPGQGLQFLFEYFSETQRNKGNFPGRFSGRQFSNSRSEMNVSTLELGDSALYLCASSLVGGEEKLFFGSGTQLSVL.

J is TRBJ2-1 and V is TRBV7-8; 9 bases map to TRBD2. This CDR3 spans 21 amino acids. Germline trimming cut 0 bases from V and 4 bases from J; bases unmatched to any gene: 19. Germline V gene sequence: CDR1 SGHVS, CDR2 FQNEAQ. CDR3 DNA: TGTGCCAGCAGCTTAGCGCGGCTAGCGGGGCGAATGTGGGGCAGGTACAATGAGCAGTTCTTC. Translating it yields CASSLARLAGRMWGRYNEQFF. Full variable domain (outside the CDR3, taken from reference TRBV7-8 and TRBJ2-1): GAGVSQSPRYKVAKRGQDVALRCDPISGHVSLFWYQQALGQGPEFLTYFQNEAQLDKSGLPSDRFFAERPEGSVSTLKIQRTQQEDSAVYLCASSLARLAGRMWGRYNEQFFGPGTRLTVL.

The genes are TRBV11-3 and TRBJ2-3; TRBD2 might be the D (5 bases). Per the germline V gene, CDR1 is SGHNT and CDR2 is YENEEA. CDR3 size: 12 residues. Trimming took off 4 bases at V and 5 bases at J, with 7 bases between the two ends. DNA of the CDR3: TGTGCCAGCAGCTCCGGACTAGATACGCAGTATTTT. Translated, it gives CASSSGLDTQYF.

The chain couples TRBV2 to TRBJ2-5; D ambiguous. The length of the CDR3 is 12 residues. The V and J ends lost 8 bases and 5 bases respectively, with 12 bases between them. Germline values: CDR1 SNHLY, CDR2 FYNNEI. The CDR3 region is CASCMARETQYF. The CDR3 DNA reads TGTGCCAGCTGTATGGCGCGGGAGACCCAGTACTTC. Drawing the rest from reference TRBV2 and TRBJ2-5, the complete variable domain is EPEVTQTPSHQVTQMGQEVILRCVPISNHLYFYWYRQILGQKVEFLVSFYNNEISEKSEIFDDQFSVERPDGSNFTLKIRSTKLEDSAMYFCASCMARETQYFGPGTRLLVL.

The genes are TRBV2 and TRBJ2-7; 9 nucleotides match TRBD2. Germline CDR1 and CDR2: SNHLY and FYNNEI. The ends lost 4 bases at V and 7 bases at J; junction bases unmatched: 14. The CDR3 spans 16 residues. CDR3 in DNA: TGTGCCAGCAGTGTCTCGTCCGCTAGCGGGAAAGGGGAGCAGTACTTC. It yields the protein CASSVSSASGKGEQYF.

The V call is TRBV11-2, the J call TRBJ1-2; 8 bases are shared with TRBD1. The CDR3 contains 16 residues. The V gene's germline CDR1 is SGHAT and CDR2 FQNNGV. J lost 5 bases, V lost 5 bases, and 13 bases had no gene match. The chain's CDR3 is CASSRDRSSSWYGYTF. Written as DNA, the CDR3 is TGTGCCAGCAGCCGGGACAGGTCCAGTTCGTGGTATGGCTACACCTTC.

The V gene is TRBV4-1, the J gene TRBJ2-7, with D perhaps TRBD1 (6 bases). Germline V gene sequence: CDR1 MGHRA, CDR2 YSYEKL. V was clipped by 4 bases and J by 2 bases, with 15 bases between them. The length of the CDR3 is 15 residues. The CDR3 DNA reads TGCGCCAGCAGCCCGCTCACAGGGAGCCCCTACGAGCAGTACTTC. This sequence encodes CASSPLTGSPYEQYF.

The rearrangement joins TRBV29-1 to TRBJ1-1; the D gene is possibly TRBD1 (5 bases). This CDR3 region has 14 residues. Germline values: CDR1 SQVTM, CDR2 ANQGSEA. V was trimmed by 3 bases and J by 5 bases, leaving 16 bases between them. The CDR3 nucleotides are TGCAGCGTTGATAGGGGATGGGCGGGGACTGAAGCTTTCTTT. This translates into CSVDRGWAGTEAFF.

The rearrangement links TRBV5-1 to TRBJ2-7; 9 nucleotides agree with TRBD1. CDR1 is SGHRS, CDR2 YFSETQ, per germline. The J segment lost 4 bases and the V segment lost 5 bases, leaving 4 bases of the junction unmatched. There are 13 residues in the CDR3. The CDR3 loop reads CASRFGTGYEQYF. The CDR3 DNA reads TGCGCCAGCAGGTTCGGGACAGGGTACGAGCAGTACTTC. The full variable domain, with the rest looked up from reference TRBV5-1 and TRBJ2-7, is KAGVTQTPRYLIKTRGQQVTLSCSPISGHRSVSWYQQTPGQGLQFLFEYFSETQRNKGNFPGRFSGRQFSNSRSEMNVSTLELGDSALYLCASRFGTGYEQYFGPGTRLTVT.

This clone was recorded once. The rearrangement joins TRBV3-1 (or the pseudogene TRBV3-2) to TRBJ2-3, with D maybe TRBD2 (6 bases). The CDR3 is 16 amino acids. Trimming stripped 0 bases from V and 4 bases from J, with 14 bases between. Germline V gene data show CDR1 as LGHDT and CDR2 as YNNKEL (reference sequence). The CDR3 sequence is CASSQEWGLLPDTQYF. The CDR3 nucleotides are TGTGCCAGCAGCCAAGAATGGGGACTGCTCCCAGATACGCAGTATTTT.

The chain employs TRBV19 and TRBJ2-3; 13 bases fit TRBD2. The CDR3 is 16 residues long. V lost 3 bases to trimming and J lost 1 base; unmatched junction nucleotides: 1. Germline-derived CDR1 and CDR2 are LNHDA and SQIVND (reference sequence). The CDR3 region is CASSIGLAGGTDTQYF. CDR3 DNA: TGTGCCAGTAGTATCGGACTAGCGGGGGGCACAGATACGCAGTATTTT. Using reference TRBV19 and TRBJ2-3 for the parts outside the CDR3, the full variable domain is DGGITQSPKYLFRKEGQNVTLSCEQNLNHDAMYWYRQDPGQGLRLIYYSQIVNDFQKGDIAEGYSVSREKKESFPLTVTSAQKNPTAFYLCASSIGLAGGTDTQYFGPGTRLTVL.

This clone was recorded at least ten times. V is TRBV6-5 and J is TRBJ2-1, with unresolved D. Trimming pared 6 bases from V and 5 bases from J, leaving 8 bases between. The germline gives CDR1 MNHEY, CDR2 SVGAGI. This CDR3 is built from 12 residues. The CDR3 sequence is CASSSFHNEQFF. CDR3 bases: TGTGCCAGCAGCTCGTTCCACAATGAGCAGTTCTTC.

V gene TRBV21-1 combines with J gene TRBJ2-7; the table's TRBD2 call for D was not verified on the DNA. TRBV21-1 is flagged as a pseudogene. This CDR3 has 18 amino acids. The CDR3 nucleotides read TGTGCCAGCAGCAAAGTCGGGGAGTTCGGCCGGTGGAGATACGAGCAGTACTTC. Amino acid sequence: CASSKVGEFGRWRYEQYF.

This chain joins TRBV27 and TRBJ2-7, with D possibly being TRBD2 (5 bases). This CDR3 has 16 residues. CDR1 and CDR2 from the germline V gene are MNHEY and SMNVEV (reference sequence). The V end was cut by 4 bases, the J end by 4 bases, with 20 bases between. The CDR3 DNA sequence: TGTGCCAGCAGTTCTTTACCGGATAGAGGGATGTACGAGCAGTACTTC. It codes for CASSSLPDRGMYEQYF.

This clone has ten or more counts. This chain links TRBV2 with TRBJ1-6, with TRBD1 matching over 9 bases. The CDR3 covers 16 residues. Germline values: CDR1 SNHLY, CDR2 FYNNEI. Trimming cost V 6 bases and J 0 bases; bases outside gene matches: 3. CDR3 protein: CASRGTGSSYNSPLHF. The CDR3 DNA is TGTGCCAGCAGAGGGACAGGGAGCTCCTATAATTCACCCCTCCACTTT.

V and J are TRBV5-4 and TRBJ2-7, with a weak D call TRBD2 (6 bases). V lost 2 bases and J 2 bases, leaving 8 bases between the germline ends. CDR3 size: 13 residues. Germline V CDR1 and CDR2: SGHNT, YYREEE (reference sequence). In DNA, the CDR3 is TGTGCCAGCAGCTTTGGGGGGACCTACGAGCAGTACTTC. This gives the protein CASSFGGTYEQYF.

V gene TRBV7-2 combines with J gene TRBJ2-5; 11 nucleotides line up with TRBD2. This CDR3 is built from 18 residues. CDR1 SGHTA and CDR2 FQGNSA come from the germline V gene. The V and J ends lost 0 bases and 2 bases, in that order; junction bases with no gene match: 8. CDR3: CASSLARLAGTVQETQYF. The DNA of the CDR3 is TGTGCCAGCAGCTTAGCGCGACTAGCGGGGACGGTGCAAGAGACCCAGTACTTC. The entire variable domain, with the rest obtained from reference TRBV7-2 and TRBJ2-5, is as follows: GAGVSQSPSNKVTEKGKDVELRCDPISGHTALYWYRQSLGQGLEFLIYFQGNSAPDKSGLPSDRFSAERTGGSVSTLTIQRTQQEDSAVYLCASSLARLAGTVQETQYFGPGTRLLVL.

The CDR3 loop is CASSYTGGEGYTF. The CDR3 DNA is TGTGCCAGCAGCTATACAGGGGGCGAAGGCTACACCTTC. The chain links TRBV7-8 to TRBJ1-2, with TRBD1 matching 9 bases. V lost 4 bases and J lost 8; bases outside the gene matches: 5. The CDR3 runs 13 residues. Germline loops: CDR1 SGHVS, CDR2 FQNEAQ.

The chain recombines TRBV6-2 or TRBV6-3 with TRBJ2-7, with TRBD2 matching 11 bases. This CDR3 spans 16 amino acids. Germline CDR1 MNHEY, CDR2 SVGEGT. Trimming cost V 3 bases and J 2 bases; bases outside gene matches: 6. The CDR3 protein is CASSYASGRSAYEQYF. In DNA form, the CDR3 reads TGTGCCAGCAGTTATGCTAGCGGGAGGTCAGCCTACGAGCAGTACTTC.

The genes are TRBV2 and TRBJ1-2, with 7 nucleotides matching TRBD1. V gave up 8 bases and J gave up 7 bases; unmatched junction bases: 7. This CDR3 has 12 residues. Germline CDR1 is SNHLY and CDR2 is FYNNEI. CDR3 sequence reads: CASGRGEVGYTF. The DNA for the CDR3 is TGTGCCAGCGGCAGGGGGGAGGTTGGCTACACCTTC.

The V call is TRBV19, the J call TRBJ1-5; D not certain. Germline-derived CDR1 and CDR2 are LNHDA and SQIVND (reference sequence). This CDR3 region has 13 residues. V dropped 4 bases and J dropped 3 bases, with 7 bases sitting between them. CDR3 DNA: TGTGCCAGTAGTACCAGGAACAATCAGCCCCAGCATTTT. It is translated as CASSTRNNQPQHF.

V usage is TRBV19 and J usage is TRBJ2-5, with a tentative D call TRBD2 (5 bases). Germline V gene data show CDR1 as LNHDA and CDR2 as SQIVND (reference sequence). The ends were cut back, 6 bases at V and 1 base at J, with 6 bases in the middle. This CDR3 region has 12 residues. CDR3 bases: TGTGCCAGTAGCGGGATCCAAGAGACCCAGTACTTC. This gives the protein CASSGIQETQYF.